The 14 T cell receptor beta chains given below trace back to one sample, sequenced in a study of cytomegalovirus exposure and HLA in healthy donors. Both 60 Vbeta primers and 13 Jbeta primers went into the PCR. TCRdb's copy holds only in-frame clones and misses some; the assay was immunoSEQ multiplex PCR. The data show 120,000 or so clones, approximately 75% seen once. Sequences were obtained from PBMCs. These receptors were obtained from a young man in good health and CMV-seronegative.

The genes are TRBV5-4 and TRBJ2-5; a possible D gene is TRBD1 (6 bases). V was shortened by 2 bases and J by 5 bases, with 22 bases between the two germline ends. Germline CDR1 is SGHNT and CDR2 is YYREEE (reference sequence). The CDR3 spans 17 residues. DNA of the CDR3: TGTGCCAGCAGCTTAGTTTGGGTCGCAGGGGATCATGAGACCCAGTACTTC. It encodes CASSLVWVAGDHETQYF.

J is TRBJ1-3 and V is TRBV7-8, with D unclear. This CDR3 has 15 residues. V was shortened by 2 bases and J by 4 bases, with 12 bases between the two germline ends. The germline V gene encodes CDR1 SGHVS and CDR2 FQNEAQ. The CDR3 nucleotides read TGTGCCAGCAGCTTAACGAGGGCTAAAGGAAACACCATATATTTT. Its protein product is CASSLTRAKGNTIYF.

In nucleotides, the CDR3 is TGTGCCAGCTCACCGGACAGGTTGAAGAACACCGGGGAGCTGTTTTTT. This codes for CASSPDRLKNTGELFF. V usage is TRBV18 and J usage is TRBJ2-2, with 7 positions matching TRBD1. The germline CDR1 and CDR2 sequences are KGHSH and LQKENI. This CDR3 region has 16 residues. V was pared by 3 bases and J by 1 base, with 5 bases of the junction left unmatched.

This CDR3 reads CASSPGTLYEQYF. The DNA of the CDR3 is TGTGCCAGCAGCCCAGGGACACTATACGAGCAGTACTTC. The chain is built from TRBV7-3 and TRBJ2-7, with D perhaps TRBD1 (6 bases). CDR3 length: 13 amino acids. V lost 5 bases to trimming and J lost 4 bases, with 12 bases between them. The germline CDR1 and CDR2 sequences are SGHTA and FQGTGA.

This rearrangement joins TRBV18 to TRBJ1-4; TRBD1 matches 10 bases. J lost 7 bases, V lost 4 bases, and 0 bases had no gene match. This CDR3 comprises 13 residues. Germline V gene sequence: CDR1 KGHSH, CDR2 LQKENI. CDR3: CASSRQGAEKLFF. CDR3 sequence (DNA): TGTGCCAGCTCACGACAGGGGGCTGAAAAACTGTTTTTT.

This chain connects TRBV18 to TRBJ2-7; D possibly corresponds to TRBD2 (5 bases). Per the germline V gene, CDR1 is KGHSH and CDR2 is LQKENI. Deletions cut 6 bases from V and 7 bases from J, with 13 bases between. The CDR3 loop spans 12 amino acids. The CDR3 DNA reads as TGTGCCAGCTCCCCGAGGGTAGGGGAGCAGTACTTC. Translating gives CASSPRVGEQYF.

This clone was observed once. The chain combines TRBV10-2 with TRBJ1-2; 7 nucleotides agree with TRBD1. V trimming: 6 bases; J trimming: 0 bases; junction bases outside the gene matches: 1. Germline V gene sequence: CDR1 WSHSY, CDR2 SAAADI. CDR3 length: 13 amino acids. The chain's CDR3 is CASRQGTNYGYTF. CDR3 nucleotide sequence: TGCGCCAGCAGACAGGGGACTAACTATGGCTACACCTTC.

The chain uses TRBV6-1 and TRBJ1-6, with 7 nucleotides matching TRBD1. The CDR3 length is 14 residues. With 2 bases clipped from V and 10 bases from J, the junction kept 5 bases outside the gene matches. Germline CDR1 MNHNS, CDR2 SASEGT. The CDR3 loop reads CASSENRGWSPLHF. The CDR3 bases are TGTGCCAGCAGTGAAAACAGGGGCTGGTCACCCCTCCACTTT.

V and J are TRBV6-1 and TRBJ1-1; the match to TRBD1 covers 9 bases. The CDR3 has 14 residues. CDR1 and CDR2 from the germline V gene are MNHNS and SASEGT. V lost 2 bases and J lost 5; bases outside the gene matches: 3. This chain's CDR3 is CASSENRGLTEAFF. The CDR3 nucleotides read TGTGCCAGCAGTGAAAACAGGGGGCTTACTGAAGCTTTCTTT.

This sequence joins TRBV6-5 and TRBJ1-2, with TRBD1 as a possible D gene (5 bases). CDR3 length: 14 amino acids. Trimming took off 0 bases at V and 5 bases at J, with 10 bases between the two ends. Germline assignment: CDR1 MNHEY and CDR2 SVGAGI. The CDR3 nucleotides read TGTGCCAGCAGTTACTCGGCCGGGGGTTATGGCTACACCTTC. Amino acid sequence: CASSYSAGGYGYTF.

This clone appeared a few times. The chain uses TRBV7-2 and TRBJ2-4; no reliable D call. Trimming stripped 0 bases from V and 6 bases from J, with 9 bases between. This CDR3 spans 14 amino acids. CDR1 is SGHTA and CDR2 is FQGNSA in the germline V gene. The CDR3 sequence: CASSLAGSTNIQYF. The CDR3 DNA is TGTGCCAGCAGCTTAGCGGGTAGCACAAACATTCAGTACTTC.

Concerning this clone: The same CDR3 also results from other DNA sequences found in this sample. The chain links TRBV5-5 to TRBJ1-5, with TRBD1 matching over 9 bases. The V gene end was trimmed by 4 bases and the J gene end by 0 bases; junction bases not matched to a gene: 2. Germline V gene lookup returns CDR1 SGHKS and CDR2 YYEKEE (reference sequence). The CDR3 runs to 15 residues. As DNA, the CDR3 is TGTGCCAGCAGCAGGACAGGGGATAGCAATCAGCCCCAGCATTTT. Translation: CASSRTGDSNQPQHF.

This chain joins TRBV5-1 and TRBJ1-4; 9 positions agree with TRBD1. CDR1 and CDR2 (germline): SGHRS, YFSETQ. After removal of 0 bases from V and 4 bases from J, the junction contained 22 bases not matched to a gene. CDR3 length: 22 amino acids. CDR3 loop: CASSLALLVGTGPPSHNEKLFF. The CDR3, as DNA: TGCGCCAGCAGCTTGGCCCTCTTGGTCGGGACAGGGCCCCCCTCACATAATGAAAAACTGTTTTTT.

Worth noting for this clone: Compared with germline, one end of the junction differs, possibly owing to a read error. V and J are TRBV5-8 and TRBJ2-7, with a weak D call TRBD1 (6 bases). CDR3 length equals 15 residues. The V gene's germline CDR1 is SGHTS and CDR2 YDEGEE. The CDR3 loop is CASSLTGSLNYEQYF. The CDR3, as DNA: TGCGCCAGCAGCCTTACAGGGTCACTCAACTACGAGCAGTACTTC. The whole variable domain, filled in from reference TRBV5-8 and TRBJ2-7, reads EAGVTQSPTHLIKTRGQQATLRCSPISGHTSVYWYQQALGLGLQFLLWYDEGEERNRGNFPPRFSGRQFPNYSSELNVNALELEDSALYLCASSLTGSLNYEQYFGPGTRLTVT.